These T cell receptor beta chains were read from a single sample in a study of T-cell reconstitution after alpha-beta-depleted transplantation in children. TCRdb analysed the PCR reads with MiXCR anew, one entry per CDR3 protein. The repertoire holds 540,000 or so distinct CDR3 sequences, with around 23% as singletons. The material was PBMCs, mostly from graft donor cells, obtained 360 days after TCRalphabeta/CD19-depleted stem cell transplant. These receptors came from a boy less than two years old who had a stem cell transplant for acute myeloid leukemia, so the T cells may come from the graft donor. Both conserved end residues are part of each CDR3. D genes are given only for firm matches. The size of a clone is reported for some rows only, either as once, few or many, or as a class for expanded clones.

clone_size: NA
d_call: NA
v_call: TRBV5-6
j_call: TRBJ2-1
cdr3_aa: CASSLLAGLSNEQFF
cdr3_nt: TGTGCCAGCAGCTTGTTAGCAGGTTTAAGCAATGAGCAGTTCTTC

clone_size: NA
d_call: NA
v_call: TRBV28
j_call: TRBJ2-3
cdr3_aa: CASSFHFPDNSETTDTQYF
cdr3_nt: TGTGCCAGCAGTTTCCATTTTCCGGACAATTCGGAGACCACAGATACGCAGTATTTT

clone_size: many
d_call: NA
v_call: TRBV7-2
j_call: TRBJ1-6
cdr3_aa: CASSLGPQGGSPLHF
cdr3_nt: TGTGCCAGCAGCTTAGGACCACAGGGCGGTTCACCCCTCCACTTT

clone_size: NA
d_call: NA
v_call: TRBV25-1
j_call: TRBJ1-1
cdr3_aa: CASSVSVAGTEAFF
cdr3_nt: TGTGCCAGCAGTGTATCGGTGGCAGGGACTGAAGCTTTCTTT

clone_size: many
d_call: TRBD1
v_call: TRBV5-1
j_call: TRBJ2-3
cdr3_aa: CASSLGTGDADTQYF
cdr3_nt: TGCGCCAGCAGCTTAGGGACAGGGGACGCAGATACGCAGTATTTT

clone_size: many
d_call: TRBD1
v_call: TRBV20-1
j_call: TRBJ2-7
cdr3_aa: CSARHREVGQGAFEQYF
cdr3_nt: TGCAGTGCTAGACACCGGGAAGTGGGACAGGGGGCATTTGAGCAGTACTTC

clone_size: NA
d_call: NA
v_call: TRBV2
j_call: TRBJ2-1
cdr3_aa: CASKNPNYNEQFF
cdr3_nt: TGTGCCAGCAAGAACCCGAACTACAATGAGCAGTTCTTC

clone_size: NA
d_call: TRBD2
v_call: TRBV7-3
j_call: TRBJ2-1
cdr3_aa: CASSLSSGGAHEQFF
cdr3_nt: TGTGCCAGCAGCCTATCCAGCGGGGGGGCCCATGAGCAGTTCTTC

clone_size: NA
d_call: TRBD1
v_call: TRBV20-1
j_call: TRBJ1-4
cdr3_aa: CSARGRGTALATNEKLFF
cdr3_nt: TGCAGTGCTAGGGGGCGAGGGACAGCCCTTGCAACTAATGAAAAACTGTTTTTT

clone_size: few
d_call: TRBD2
v_call: TRBV5-1
j_call: TRBJ2-3
cdr3_aa: CASSLRVGALAGGYRRQDTQYF
cdr3_nt: TGCGCCAGCAGCTTGAGGGTTGGGGCGCTAGCGGGGGGGTATCGTCGTCAAGATACGCAGTATTTT